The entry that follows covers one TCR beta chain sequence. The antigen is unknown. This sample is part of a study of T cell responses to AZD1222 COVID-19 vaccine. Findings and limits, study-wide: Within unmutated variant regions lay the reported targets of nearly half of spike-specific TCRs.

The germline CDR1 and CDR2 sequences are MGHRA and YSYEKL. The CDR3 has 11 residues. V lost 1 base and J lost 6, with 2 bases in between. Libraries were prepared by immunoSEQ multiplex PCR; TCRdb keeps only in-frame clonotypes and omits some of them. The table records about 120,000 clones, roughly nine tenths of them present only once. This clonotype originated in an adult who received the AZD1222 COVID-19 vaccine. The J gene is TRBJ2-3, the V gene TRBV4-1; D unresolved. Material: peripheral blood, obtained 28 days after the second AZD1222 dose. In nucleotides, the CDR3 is TGCGCCAGCAGCCAAGCCGATACGCAGTATTTT. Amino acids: CASSQADTQYF.